This T cell receptor (beta chain) stems from a study of cytomegalovirus exposure and HLA in healthy donors. Points from the study as a whole: Despite most TCR sequences being rare, some public TCRs occurred in many donors.

The sample holds a few counts of this clone. Its antigen is undetermined. Amplification used 60 Vbeta primers and 13 Jbeta primers. TCRdb keeps only in-frame clones here, not all; method: immunoSEQ multiplex PCR. The data contain around 130,000 clones, over 60% of them seen just once; the ten biggest clones take up approximately 0.93%. Sequenced material: PBMCs. This clonotype originated in a human donor in good health.

CDR3 residues: CASSQIWLAGTDTQYF. The CDR3 bases are TGTGCCAGCAGCCAAATCTGGCTAGCGGGCACAGATACGCAGTATTTT. The chain is built from TRBV28 and TRBJ2-3, with 7 bases aligning to TRBD2. Per germline, CDR1 MDHEN and CDR2 SYDVKM. V was pared by 6 bases and J by 1 base, with 10 bases of the junction left unmatched. The CDR3 consists of 16 residues.